Sequencing of this TCR beta chain was carried out in a study of T cells in Graves' hyperthyroidism and ophthalmopathy. The study's findings and limits: Ophthalmopathy was identified by the model a median around 6.3 months ahead of onset. The blood repertoire included most of the expanded thyroid clonotypes above 0.001.

RNA transcripts provided the source from which TCR beta CDR3 regions were amplified. During a first-round RT-PCR of the TCR CDR3, the HTBI primer set was used. TCRdb reprocessed the multiplex PCR reads via MiXCR and lists one record per CDR3 protein. The sample shows about 640,000 distinct CDR3 sequences, 14% of them seen only once. Germline V gene data show CDR1 as LNHDA and CDR2 as SQIVND (reference sequence). There are 14 residues in the CDR3. The V gene end was trimmed by 3 bases and the J gene end by 2 bases; junction bases not matched to a gene: 4. On this clonotype: No antigen is known for it.

The diagnoses drew upon clinical symptoms, serum thyroxine and TRAb, thyroid ultrasound and orbital computed tomography. The origin of this receptor is a woman aged 50 to 60 with Graves' ophthalmopathy. The specimen was blood. The chain joins TRBV19 to TRBJ2-7, with 7 bases lining up with TRBD1. The DNA of the CDR3 is TGTGCCAGTAGTATGGAGACAGGGACCTACGAGCAGTACTTC. This sequence encodes CASSMETGTYEQYF.